This is a list of T cell receptor beta chains from one sample in a study of CD8 T cells in ankylosing spondylitis. TCRdb independently ran MiXCR on the 5' RACE reads; one entry per CDR3 protein. This sample carries around 890,000 distinct CDR3 sequences, about 12% of them seen once, and the ten largest clones take 0.45% to 0.6%. Sequenced: blood, either unsorted or a sorted T cell fraction (not recorded which). The receptors here all came from a male donor with ankylosing spondylitis. The CDR3 runs from the conserved cysteine through the conserved F or W. Fields, in order: J gene, V gene, clone size, D gene, CDR3 protein, CDR3 DNA. A D gene is named only where the DNA matches it firmly. A row's size may be missing; if present it is once, few, many or a size class.

>TRBJ1-1|TRBV7-2|.|TRBD1
CASSLDRGFTEAFF
TGTGCCAGCAGCTTAGACAGGGGCTTCACTGAAGCTTTCTTT
>TRBJ2-7|TRBV29-1|many|.
CSVEGHRSYEQYF
TGCAGCGTTGAAGGACACCGGTCCTACGAGCAGTACTTC
>TRBJ2-1|TRBV20-1|few|.
CSAPPGLSYNEQFF
TGCAGTGCCCCACCGGGACTTTCCTACAATGAGCAGTTCTTC
>TRBJ1-2|TRBV20-1|many|.
CSARPHYYGYTF
TGCAGTGCTAGGCCGCACTACTATGGCTACACCTTC
>TRBJ2-7|TRBV4-2|few|TRBD2
CASSQDYTSGGYEQYF
TGTGCCAGCAGCCAAGATTACACTAGCGGGGGATACGAGCAGTACTTC
>TRBJ1-6|TRBV5-1|many|.
CASSRGGAEHSPLHF
TGCGCCAGCAGCAGGGGGGGGGCAGAGCATTCACCCCTCCACTTT
>TRBJ2-2|TRBV6-5|.|TRBD2
CASSYSLAGGAGELFF
TGTGCCAGCAGTTACTCCCTAGCGGGAGGGGCCGGGGAGCTGTTTTTT
>TRBJ1-4|TRBV6-1|many|.
CASRPLAGTGKLFF
TGTGCCAGCAGGCCCCTCGCAGGGACCGGGAAACTGTTTTTT
>TRBJ1-5|TRBV6-2/TRBV6-3|.|TRBD1
CATRNRGLSNQPQHF
TGTGCCACCAGAAACAGGGGGTTGAGCAATCAGCCCCAGCATTTT
>TRBJ2-7|TRBV7-8|many|.
CASSAAPTYEQYF
TGTGCCAGCAGCGCCGCGCCCACCTACGAGCAGTACTTC
>TRBJ1-3|TRBV20-1|few|.
CSAEGGSGNTIYF
TGCAGTGCGGAGGGAGGGTCTGGAAACACCATATATTTT
>TRBJ2-3|TRBV20-1|.|TRBD2
CSAPLGGGTDTQYF
TGCAGTGCCCCACTCGGGGGGGGGACAGATACGCAGTATTTT
>TRBJ2-1|TRBV15|many|.
CATSRGAASYNEQFF
TGTGCCACCAGCAGGGGAGCGGCATCCTACAATGAGCAGTTCTTC
>TRBJ2-7|TRBV6-1|.|.
CASSELGYEQYF
TGTGCCAGCAGTGAATTGGGCTACGAGCAGTACTTC
>TRBJ2-7|TRBV20-1|many|.
CSASPTEQYF
TGCAGTGCTAGTCCGACCGAGCAGTACTTC
>TRBJ2-5|TRBV20-1|.|.
CSARPLDPLQETQYF
TGCAGTGCCCGGCCCCTAGACCCTCTCCAAGAGACCCAGTACTTC
>TRBJ1-6|TRBV12-3/TRBV12-4|few|.
CASSLAAGDSPLHF
TGTGCCAGCAGTTTAGCCGCAGGGGATTCACCCCTCCACTTT
>TRBJ1-1|TRBV2|few|.
CASHTNSNTEAFF
TGTGCCAGCCATACAAACAGTAACACTGAAGCTTTCTTT
>TRBJ2-1|TRBV20-1|.|TRBD2
CSASFSGTSGYNEQFF
TGCAGTGCTAGCTTCTCCGGGACTAGCGGGTACAATGAGCAGTTCTTC
>TRBJ2-7|TRBV10-3|many|.
CAISGSGEVGEQYF
TGTGCCATCAGTGGGTCAGGGGAAGTCGGCGAGCAGTACTTC
>TRBJ2-3|TRBV20-1|few|TRBD2
CSAGPGLADTDTQYF
TGCAGTGCTGGGCCGGGACTAGCGGACACAGATACGCAGTATTTT
>TRBJ1-6|TRBV30|.|.
CAWSVLSGSPLHF
TGTGCCTGGAGTGTATTGTCGGGTTCACCCCTCCACTTT
>TRBJ1-1|TRBV7-6|.|.
CASSLARRGRSTEAFF
TGTGCCAGCAGCTTAGCCCGGCGGGGGAGGAGTACTGAAGCTTTCTTT
>TRBJ1-1|TRBV29-1|.|.
CSVSPQGPEAFF
TGCAGCGTGAGTCCACAGGGCCCTGAAGCTTTCTTT
>TRBJ2-1|TRBV19|few|.
CASSRTGTFIYNEQFF
TGTGCCAGTAGTCGTACCGGGACTTTTATCTACAATGAGCAGTTCTTC
>TRBJ2-1|TRBV20-1|.|.
CSARPPGSYNEQFF
TGCAGTGCTAGACCTCCTGGCTCCTACAATGAGCAGTTCTTC
>TRBJ2-4|TRBV4-3|many|.
CASSQLGRNIQYF
TGCGCCAGCAGCCAACTGGGGAGAAACATTCAGTACTTC
>TRBJ1-6|TRBV20-1|few|.
CSALTRQGLSSPLHF
TGCAGTGCTCTCACCCGGCAGGGCCTTAGCTCACCCCTCCACTTT
>TRBJ2-3|TRBV7-2|.|TRBD2
CASSYRLAGGGDTQYF
TGTGCCAGCAGCTACCGACTAGCGGGAGGGGGAGATACGCAGTATTTT
>TRBJ1-5|TRBV6-1|few|.
CASSEEPRYSNQPQHF
TGTGCCAGCAGTGAAGAACCACGTTATAGCAATCAGCCCCAGCATTTT
>TRBJ2-7|TRBV25-1|.|.
CASSGPMTGVDSEQYF
TGTGCCAGCAGCGGCCCTATGACAGGCGTGGATTCCGAGCAGTACTTC
>TRBJ2-3|TRBV5-1|.|TRBD2
CASSFGLAGPSTQYF
TGCGCCAGCAGCTTCGGACTAGCGGGGCCGTCTACGCAGTATTTT
>TRBJ2-7|TRBV18|.|TRBD2
CASSPIREGEQYF
TGTGCCAGCTCGCCGATCCGGGAGGGCGAGCAGTACTTC
>TRBJ2-3|TRBV20-1|many|.
CSPGGRLADTQYF
TGCAGTCCCGGGGGGCGTCTGGCAGATACGCAGTATTTT
>TRBJ1-4|TRBV10-3|.|TRBD1
CAISARGSDEKLFF
TGTGCCATCAGTGCCAGGGGGTCCGATGAAAAACTGTTTTTT
>TRBJ2-5|TRBV28|.|.
CASSGDGGETQYF
TGTGCCAGCAGTGGGGATGGAGGGGAGACCCAGTACTTC
>TRBJ1-5|TRBV6-5|.|.
CASSSTHSNQPQHF
TGTGCCAGCAGTTCAACACATAGCAATCAGCCCCAGCATTTT
>TRBJ2-1|TRBV29-1|many|.
CSVDLRGWDEQFF
TGCAGCGTTGATTTAAGGGGGTGGGATGAGCAGTTCTTC
>TRBJ1-2|TRBV7-9|few|.
CASQSANYGYTF
TGTGCCAGCCAGTCAGCTAACTATGGCTACACCTTC
>TRBJ2-3|TRBV10-3|few|TRBD2
CAISVARGSTDTQYF
TGTGCCATCAGCGTGGCGCGGGGGAGCACAGATACGCAGTATTTT
>TRBJ2-1|TRBV6-2/TRBV6-3|few|.
CASSPQRDNEQFF
TGTGCCAGCAGTCCTCAGCGGGACAATGAGCAGTTCTTC
>TRBJ2-1|TRBV10-3|few|TRBD2
CAISDRLAGDSEQFF
TGTGCCATCAGTGACCGACTAGCGGGAGATTCTGAGCAGTTCTTC
>TRBJ1-2|TRBV24-1|few|TRBD1
CATSVTGTGGGYTF
TGTGCCACCAGTGTTACCGGGACAGGGGGAGGCTACACCTTC
>TRBJ2-3|TRBV7-2|many|.
CASSLAGGKGDTQYF
TGTGCCAGCAGCTTAGCGGGCGGGAAGGGAGATACGCAGTATTTT
>TRBJ2-7|TRBV12-3/TRBV12-4|.|TRBD1
CASRRGQGYLYEQYF
TGTGCCAGCAGACGAGGACAGGGATACCTCTACGAGCAGTACTTC
>TRBJ1-4|TRBV4-3|few|.
CASSQLSSGPLTPTNEKLFF
TGCGCCAGCAGCCAACTATCCTCGGGGCCCCTTACTCCAACTAATGAAAAACTGTTTTTT
>TRBJ2-5|TRBV9|many|TRBD1
CASSVQGAGETQYF
TGTGCCAGCAGCGTTCAGGGGGCAGGGGAGACCCAGTACTTC
>TRBJ2-7|TRBV6-2/TRBV6-3|.|.
CASSYSAYQRGEQYF
TGTGCCAGCAGTTACTCGGCTTATCAGCGCGGCGAGCAGTACTTC
>TRBJ2-7|TRBV20-1|few|.
CSARDWEQGKAEQYF
TGCAGTGCTAGAGACTGGGAACAGGGAAAAGCCGAGCAGTACTTC
>TRBJ2-3|TRBV7-2|many|TRBD2
CASSLEASGDTQYF
TGTGCCAGCAGCTTAGAAGCTAGCGGGGATACGCAGTATTTT
>TRBJ1-1|TRBV7-2|few|TRBD1
CASSLSQGLTEAFF
TGTGCCAGCAGCTTATCACAGGGGTTGACTGAAGCTTTCTTT
>TRBJ1-3|TRBV7-2|.|.
CASSLASMDTSSGNTIYF
TGTGCCAGCAGCTTAGCCTCGATGGACACCAGCTCTGGAAACACCATATATTTT
>TRBJ2-3|TRBV6-1|.|.
CASTSGASFLLSTDTQYF
TGTGCCAGCACCTCTGGGGCTAGCTTCCTGCTTAGCACAGATACGCAGTATTTT
>TRBJ2-1|TRBV5-5|many|.
CASSLDGGELSYNEQFF
TGTGCCAGCAGCTTGGATGGGGGAGAGCTGTCCTACAATGAGCAGTTCTTC
>TRBJ2-2|TRBV11-2|.|.
CASSSGPNGELFF
TGTGCCAGCAGCTCTGGACCAAACGGGGAGCTGTTTTTT
>TRBJ2-2|TRBV20-1|.|TRBD2
CCAMSGRARVTGELFF
TGCTGTGCTATGAGCGGGAGGGCCCGTGTCACCGGGGAGCTGTTTTTT
>TRBJ2-1|TRBV7-2|many|.
CASSPHSRQGEQFF
TGTGCCAGCAGCCCCCATTCGAGGCAGGGTGAGCAGTTCTTC
>TRBJ2-3|TRBV18|once|.
CASSGASGTDTQYF
TGTGCTAGCTCAGGGGCCTCTGGGACAGATACGCAGTATTTT